This T cell receptor beta chain was found in a study of T cells in Graves' hyperthyroidism and ophthalmopathy. The CDR3 totals 13 residues. Looked up from germline, CDR1 is GTSNPN and CDR2 is SVGIG (reference sequence). Amplified TCR beta CDR3 regions derived from RNA transcripts. The primer set for the first-round RT-PCR of the TCR CDR3 was HTBI. TCRdb passed the multiplex PCR reads through MiXCR, listing each CDR3 protein once. The sample contains around 530,000 distinct CDR3 sequences, approximately 17% of which appear only once. This clonotype came up many times. The junction and the germline gene differ at one end; a read error may be behind it.

The chain has TRBV30 and TRBJ2-1; 9 bases agree with TRBD1. The sequence was collected from a woman aged 18-29 years with Graves' ophthalmopathy. The specimen was blood. CDR3 sequence: CTWSLGQGLGQFF. In DNA form, the CDR3 reads TGTACCTGGAGTCTTGGACAGGGGTTGGGGCAGTTCTTC. Full variable domain (missing parts from reference TRBV30 and TRBJ2-1): SQTIHQWPATLVQPVGSPLSLECTVEGTSNPNLYWYRQAAGRGLQLLFYSVGIGQISSEVPQNLSASRPQDRQFILSSKKLLLSDSGFYLCTWSLGQGLGQFFGPGTRLTVL.